This T cell receptor beta chain emerged from a study of T cell repertoires in cytomegalovirus infection. There are many counts of this clonotype. The antigen is not known. MiXCR, run by TCRdb on the reads, gives a single entry per CDR3 protein. The repertoire holds 250,000 to 300,000 distinct CDR3 sequences, with less than 25% as singletons. V dropped 3 bases and J dropped 1 base, with 9 bases sitting between them. In germline, CDR1 is LGHNA, CDR2 YNFKEQ. The CDR3 has 14 residues. The V gene is TRBV4-2, the J gene TRBJ1-2; D perhaps matches TRBD1 (6 bases). The receptor was isolated from a human donor in good health (CMV status not recorded). Some clones in this sample may be carry-over from other donors' samples. The specimen comprised cultured PBMCs, sampled from culture after CMV antigen stimulation. CDR3 amino acids: CASSQGQRNYGYTF. CDR3 coding DNA: TGTGCCAGCAGCCAGGGACAACGTAACTATGGCTACACCTTC.